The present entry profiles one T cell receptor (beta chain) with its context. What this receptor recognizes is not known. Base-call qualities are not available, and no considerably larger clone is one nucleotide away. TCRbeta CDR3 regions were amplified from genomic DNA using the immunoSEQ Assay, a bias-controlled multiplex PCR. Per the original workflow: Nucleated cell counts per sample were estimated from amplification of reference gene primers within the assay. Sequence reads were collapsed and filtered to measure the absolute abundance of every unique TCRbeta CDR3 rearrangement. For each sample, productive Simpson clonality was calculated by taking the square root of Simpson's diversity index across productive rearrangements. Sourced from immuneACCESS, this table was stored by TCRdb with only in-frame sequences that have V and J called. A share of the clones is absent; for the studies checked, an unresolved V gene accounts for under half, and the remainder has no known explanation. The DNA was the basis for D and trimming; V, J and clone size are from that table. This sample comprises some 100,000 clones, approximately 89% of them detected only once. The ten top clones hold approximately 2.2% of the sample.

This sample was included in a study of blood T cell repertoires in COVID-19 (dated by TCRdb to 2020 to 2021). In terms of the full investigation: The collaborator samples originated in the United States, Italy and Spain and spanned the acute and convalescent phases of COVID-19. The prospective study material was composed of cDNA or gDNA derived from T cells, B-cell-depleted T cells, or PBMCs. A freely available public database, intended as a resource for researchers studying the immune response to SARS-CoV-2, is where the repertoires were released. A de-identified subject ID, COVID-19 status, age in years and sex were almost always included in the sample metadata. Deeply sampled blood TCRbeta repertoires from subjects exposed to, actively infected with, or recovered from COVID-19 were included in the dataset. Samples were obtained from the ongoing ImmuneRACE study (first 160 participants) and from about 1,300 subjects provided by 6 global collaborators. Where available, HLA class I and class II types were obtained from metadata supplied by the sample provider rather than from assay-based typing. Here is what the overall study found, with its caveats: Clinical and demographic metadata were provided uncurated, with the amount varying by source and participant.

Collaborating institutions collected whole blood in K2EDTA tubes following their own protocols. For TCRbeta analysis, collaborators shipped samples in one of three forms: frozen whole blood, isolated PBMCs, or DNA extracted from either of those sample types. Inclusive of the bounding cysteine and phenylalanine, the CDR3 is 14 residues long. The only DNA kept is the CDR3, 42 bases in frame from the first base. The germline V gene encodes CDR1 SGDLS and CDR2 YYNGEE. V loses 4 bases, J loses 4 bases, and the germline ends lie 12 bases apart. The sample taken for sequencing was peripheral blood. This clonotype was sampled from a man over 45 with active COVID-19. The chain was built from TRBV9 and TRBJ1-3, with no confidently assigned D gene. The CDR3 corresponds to CASSPLPVGNTIYF. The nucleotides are TGTGCCAGCAGCCCCCTTCCGGTGGGAAACACCATATATTTT.